This T cell receptor beta chain was retrieved from a study of post-analysis software for immune sequencing data. Study summary: Clinical courses comprised relapsing-remitting, secondary progressive and progressive-relapsing multiple sclerosis.

Whole-study findings and limits: Comparison of patients with controls showed a handful of TRBV segments more frequent in patients, TRBV5-6, TRBV5-1 and TRBV20-1 among them.

A note on this clonotype: The antigen is not known. At one end, the junction sequence differs from germline, possibly due to a read error.

Prepared libraries of TCR beta cDNA carried unique molecular identifiers. T cells numbering roughly 1 to 11 million yielded cDNA molecules that totaled approximately 500,000. Each CDR3 protein gets one entry after TCRdb re-called the PCR reads with MiXCR. In the table there are roughly 600,000 distinct CDR3 sequences, 44% of which are singletons. The CDR3 loop spans 14 amino acids. This TCR derives from a girl between 5 and 17 years old with multiple sclerosis. This sequence joins TRBV12-3 or TRBV12-4 and TRBJ2-3; the D gene is possibly TRBD2 (6 bases). Sequences were obtained from blood. The CDR3 region is CASSLGGRADAQYF. Written as DNA, the CDR3 is TGTGCCAGCAGTTTGGGGGGAAGAGCAGATGCGCAGTATTTT.